A single sample is the source of the 10 T cell receptor beta chains below, sequenced in a study of post-analysis software for immune sequencing data. Broader study findings: Five or six TRBV segments, TRBV5-6, TRBV5-1 and TRBV20-1 among them, were found more frequent in patients than controls.

Their recognized antigens are unknown. Included in the TCR beta cDNA libraries were unique molecular identifiers. TCRdb re-derived calls from the PCR reads in MiXCR, one entry per CDR3 protein. The sample carries about 800,000 distinct CDR3 sequences, about 32% recorded once. The sequencing input was blood. The receptors stem from a girl aged 5-17 years with multiple sclerosis.

This clonotype was detected only a few times. V is TRBV20-1 and J is TRBJ1-2; weak D call: TRBD1 (6 bases). Germline CDR1 is DFQATT and CDR2 is SNEGSKA (reference sequence). The length of the CDR3 is 16 residues. The V end lost 3 bases, the J end lost 8 bases, and 25 bases lay between the germline ends. CDR3 sequence reads: CSARHGGGAVSLGYTF. DNA of the CDR3: TGCAGTGCTAGGCACGGCGGGGGGGCAGTTTCGCTGGGCTACACCTTC.

V and J are TRBV3-1 and TRBJ1-5; D gene uncertain. Trimming removed 1 base at V and 3 bases at J, with 10 bases between. The germline CDR1 and CDR2 sequences are LGHDT and YNNKEL (reference sequence). The length of the CDR3 is 15 residues. In DNA form, the CDR3 reads TGTGCCAGCAGCCAAGGAGGGCAGCTCAATCAGCCCCAGCATTTT. Translating it yields CASSQGGQLNQPQHF.

In its sample, this clonotype was seen a few times. The V gene is TRBV28, the J gene TRBJ2-3; D remains unclear. Germline V CDR1 and CDR2: MDHEN, SYDVKM. Trimming took off 6 bases at V and 2 bases at J, with 18 bases between the two ends. CDR3 length equals 16 residues. CDR3 DNA: TGTGCCAGCAGCACAACGACCCAACTGGCCACAGATACGCAGTATTTT. It codes for CASSTTTQLATDTQYF.

The chain employs TRBV7-2 and TRBJ1-2, with a possible D match to TRBD1 (5 bases). The CDR3 is made up of 15 amino acids. V lost 5 bases to trimming and J lost 4 bases, with 17 bases between them. Germline V gene sequence: CDR1 SGHTA, CDR2 FQGNSA. The CDR3 here is CASSLRPGHPYGYTF. CDR3 DNA: TGTGCCAGCAGCCTCCGGCCCGGACACCCCTATGGCTACACCTTC.

This clonotype was picked up a small number of times. The chain couples TRBV7-2 to TRBJ2-1; a possible D gene is TRBD2 (5 bases). V lost 3 bases, J lost 6 bases, and 15 bases lay in between. The CDR3 is made up of 15 amino acids. Germline V CDR1 and CDR2: SGHTA, FQGNSA. CDR3 region: CASSLGSPHLNEQFF. The CDR3 DNA follows: TGTGCCAGCAGCTTGGGGAGTCCCCACCTCAATGAGCAGTTCTTC.

The chain combines TRBV20-1 with TRBJ2-7; D perhaps matches TRBD1 (6 bases). The DNA end is more similar to TRBJ2-5, so the J call may be wrong. CDR1 is DFQATT, CDR2 SNEGSKA, per germline (reference sequence). The length of the CDR3 is 16 residues. The CDR3 here is CSARVLFGGHEETQYF. In DNA form, the CDR3 reads TGCAGTGCTAGAGTGCTTTTTGGGGGACATGAGGAGACCCAGTACTTC.

This chain connects TRBV5-1 to TRBJ2-7, with 9 nucleotides matching TRBD2. The CDR3 is 15 residues long. Trimming took 0 bases from V and 4 from J; bases not matched to a gene: 5. Germline V gives CDR1 SGHRS, CDR2 YFSETQ. CDR3 sequence (DNA): TGCGCCAGCAGCTTGGCCGCGGGAGGGCAATACGAGCAGTACTTC. This encodes CASSLAAGGQYEQYF. Together with reference TRBV5-1 and TRBJ2-7, the CDR3 gives the full variable domain: KAGVTQTPRYLIKTRGQQVTLSCSPISGHRSVSWYQQTPGQGLQFLFEYFSETQRNKGNFPGRFSGRQFSNSRSEMNVSTLELGDSALYLCASSLAAGGQYEQYFGPGTRLTVT.

In DNA, the CDR3 is TGTGCCAGCAGCTTAGCCGGGGGCACTACTTCGAATGAAAAACTGTTTTTT. It encodes CASSLAGGTTSNEKLFF. The chain is built from TRBV7-2 and TRBJ1-4; perhaps TRBD1 as D (6 bases). V was cut by 0 bases and J by 5 bases, with 16 bases left in between. Germline-derived CDR1 and CDR2 are SGHTA and FQGNSA. CDR3 size: 17 residues.

This clonotype was seen many times. This chain links TRBV5-1 with TRBJ2-1; a possible D gene is TRBD1 (5 bases). This CDR3 region has 11 residues. Trimming pared 0 bases from V and 12 bases from J, leaving 7 bases between. Germline V lookup: CDR1 SGHRS, CDR2 YFSETQ. This CDR3 is CASSLEGAQFF. DNA for the CDR3: TGCGCCAGCAGCTTGGAAGGGGCGCAGTTCTTC.

With regard to this clonotype: A read error is possible here, since a much larger clone lies one base away. The gene calls are TRBV9 and TRBJ2-4, with 7 bases identical to TRBD2. The tail of the sequence fits TRBJ2-7 better, so the J call may be wrong. The CDR3 is 13 residues long. The germline CDR1 and CDR2 sequences are SGDLS and YYNGEE. This CDR3 reads CASSVGGEGEQYF. As DNA, the CDR3 is TGTGCCAGCAGCGTAGGCGGGGAGGGCGAGCAGTACTTC.